The 4 T cell receptor beta chains in this list originate from one sample, sequenced in a study of patients and donors after allogeneic stem cell transplantation. Using its own MiXCR run on the RT-PCR reads, TCRdb lists one record per CDR3 protein. The sample includes fewer than 500,000 distinct CDR3 sequences, about a sixth of them seen just once. Sequencing was performed on blood, either unsorted or a sorted T cell fraction (not recorded which). The receptors stem from a human donor who was either an allogeneic HSCT recipient or a stem cell or donor lymphocyte infusion donor (not recorded which). It is not recorded whose cells these are; they may come from a transplant donor.

This clonotype was observed a few times. The chain employs TRBV2 and TRBJ2-3; the match to TRBD1 covers 8 bases. Germline trimming cut 11 bases from V and 5 bases from J; bases unmatched to any gene: 9. CDR1 and CDR2 from the germline V gene are SNHLY and FYNNEI. This CDR3 region has 13 residues. The CDR3 reads CAGEDRVVDTQYF. Written as DNA, the CDR3 is TGTGCCGGAGAGGACAGGGTGGTAGATACGCAGTATTTT.

This clonotype was found a few times. V and J are TRBV2 and TRBJ2-1; D is perhaps TRBD2 (6 bases). This CDR3 is 16 amino acids long. V was cut by 2 bases and J by 6 bases, with 17 bases left in between. Germline CDR1 is SNHLY and CDR2 is FYNNEI. The CDR3 reads CASSELEGPLVNEQFF. CDR3 sequence (DNA): TGTGCCAGCAGTGAATTGGAGGGGCCCCTTGTCAATGAGCAGTTCTTC.

The rearrangement joins TRBV5-5 to TRBJ1-5; 7 nucleotides match TRBD1. Per the germline V gene, CDR1 is SGHKS and CDR2 is YYEKEE (reference sequence). The CDR3 extends over 14 amino acids. V lost 5 bases, J lost 7 bases, and 9 bases stayed unmatched. CDR3 loop: CASSRQGRWQPQHF. The CDR3 DNA follows: TGTGCCAGCAGTCGACAGGGAAGGTGGCAGCCCCAGCATTTT.

This clonotype showed up just a few times. CDR3 sequence reads: CASRPSGGISEQFF. In DNA, the CDR3 is TGTGCCAGCAGGCCTAGCGGGGGGATTAGTGAGCAGTTCTTC. The chain carries TRBV6-1 and TRBJ2-1, with TRBD2 matching 11 bases. Germline trimming cut 6 bases from V and 9 bases from J; bases unmatched to any gene: 7. Germline V gene data show CDR1 as MNHNS and CDR2 as SASEGT. The CDR3 runs 14 residues.